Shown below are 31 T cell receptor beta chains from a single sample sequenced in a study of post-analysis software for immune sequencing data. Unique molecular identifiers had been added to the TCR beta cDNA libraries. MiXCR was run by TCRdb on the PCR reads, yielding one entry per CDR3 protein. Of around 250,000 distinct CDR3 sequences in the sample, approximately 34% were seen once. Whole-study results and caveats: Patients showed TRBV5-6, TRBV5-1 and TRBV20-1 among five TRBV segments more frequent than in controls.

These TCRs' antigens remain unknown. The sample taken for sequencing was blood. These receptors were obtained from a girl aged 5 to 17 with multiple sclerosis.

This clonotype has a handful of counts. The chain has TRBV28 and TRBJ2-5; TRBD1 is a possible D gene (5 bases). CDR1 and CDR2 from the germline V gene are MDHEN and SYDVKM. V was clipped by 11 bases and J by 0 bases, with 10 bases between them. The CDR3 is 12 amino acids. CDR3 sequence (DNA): TGTGCCGTTGGACATCACCAAGAGACCCAGTACTTC. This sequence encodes CAVGHHQETQYF.

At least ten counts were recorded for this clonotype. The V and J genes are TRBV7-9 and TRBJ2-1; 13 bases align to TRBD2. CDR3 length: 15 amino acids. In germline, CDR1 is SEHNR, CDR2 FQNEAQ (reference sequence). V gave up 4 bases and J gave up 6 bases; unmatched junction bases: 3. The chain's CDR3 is CASSYRTSGSNEQFF. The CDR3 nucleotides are TGTGCCAGCAGCTACCGGACTAGCGGGAGCAATGAGCAGTTCTTC. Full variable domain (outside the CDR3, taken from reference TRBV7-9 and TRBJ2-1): DTGVSQNPRHKITKRGQNVTFRCDPISEHNRLYWYRQTLGQGPEFLTYFQNEAQLEKSRLLSDRFSAERPKGSFSTLEIQRTEQGDSAMYLCASSYRTSGSNEQFFGPGTRLTVL.

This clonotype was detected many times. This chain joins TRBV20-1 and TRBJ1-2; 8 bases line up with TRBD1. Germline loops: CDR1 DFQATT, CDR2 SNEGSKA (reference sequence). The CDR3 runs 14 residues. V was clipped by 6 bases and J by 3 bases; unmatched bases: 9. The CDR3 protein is CSAAGQGKDYGYTF. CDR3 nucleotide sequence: TGCAGTGCCGCCGGACAGGGAAAAGACTATGGCTACACCTTC.

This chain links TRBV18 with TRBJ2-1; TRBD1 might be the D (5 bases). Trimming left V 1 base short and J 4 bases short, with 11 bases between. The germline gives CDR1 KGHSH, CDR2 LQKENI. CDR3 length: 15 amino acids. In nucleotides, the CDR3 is TGTGCCAGCTCACCACGGGCCAGGGAATACAATGAGCAGTTCTTC. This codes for CASSPRAREYNEQFF.

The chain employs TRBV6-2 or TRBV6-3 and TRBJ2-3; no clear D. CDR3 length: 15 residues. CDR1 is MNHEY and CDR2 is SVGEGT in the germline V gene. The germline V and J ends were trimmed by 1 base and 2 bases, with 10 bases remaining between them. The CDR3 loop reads CASSYFGRNTDTQYF. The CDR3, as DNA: TGTGCCAGCAGTTACTTCGGACGGAACACAGATACGCAGTATTTT.

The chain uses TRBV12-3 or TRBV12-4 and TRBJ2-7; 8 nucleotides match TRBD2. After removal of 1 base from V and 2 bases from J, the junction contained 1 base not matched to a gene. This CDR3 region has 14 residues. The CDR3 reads CASSLVAGTYEQYF. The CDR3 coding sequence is TGTGCCAGCAGTTTAGTAGCGGGAACCTACGAGCAGTACTTC.

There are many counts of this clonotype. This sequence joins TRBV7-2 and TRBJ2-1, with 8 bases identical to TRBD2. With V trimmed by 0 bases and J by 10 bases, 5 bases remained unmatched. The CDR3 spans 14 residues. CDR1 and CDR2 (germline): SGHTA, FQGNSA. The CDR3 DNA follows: TGTGCCAGCAGCTTAGCCTTTCAGCGGGGGGAGCAGTTCTTC. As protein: CASSLAFQRGEQFF.

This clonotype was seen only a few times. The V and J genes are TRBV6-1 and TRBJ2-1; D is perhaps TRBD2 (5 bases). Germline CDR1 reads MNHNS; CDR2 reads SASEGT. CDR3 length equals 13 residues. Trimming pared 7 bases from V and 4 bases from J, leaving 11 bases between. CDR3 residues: CASTGSRYNEQFF. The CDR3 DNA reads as TGTGCCAGCACTGGGAGTAGGTACAATGAGCAGTTCTTC.

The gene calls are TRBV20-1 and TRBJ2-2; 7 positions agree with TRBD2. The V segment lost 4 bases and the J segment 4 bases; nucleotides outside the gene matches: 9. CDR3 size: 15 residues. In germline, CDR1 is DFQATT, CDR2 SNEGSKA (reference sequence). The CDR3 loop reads CSATNPRTSTGELFF. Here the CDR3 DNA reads TGCAGTGCTACCAACCCCAGGACTAGCACCGGGGAGCTGTTTTTT.

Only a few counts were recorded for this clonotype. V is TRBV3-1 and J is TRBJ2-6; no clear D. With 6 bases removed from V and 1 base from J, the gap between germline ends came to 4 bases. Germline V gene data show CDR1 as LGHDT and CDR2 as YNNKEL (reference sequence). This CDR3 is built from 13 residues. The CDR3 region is CASRGSGANVLTF. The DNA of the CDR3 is TGTGCCAGCAGGGGGTCTGGGGCCAACGTCCTGACTTTC.

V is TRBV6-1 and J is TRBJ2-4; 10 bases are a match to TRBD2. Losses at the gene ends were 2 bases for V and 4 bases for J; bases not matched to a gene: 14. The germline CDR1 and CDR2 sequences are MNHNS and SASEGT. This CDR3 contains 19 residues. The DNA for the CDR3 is TGTGCCAGCAGTGAAATCCCCCCGGGGCTAGCGGGAGTGAAAAACATTCAGTACTTC. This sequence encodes CASSEIPPGLAGVKNIQYF.

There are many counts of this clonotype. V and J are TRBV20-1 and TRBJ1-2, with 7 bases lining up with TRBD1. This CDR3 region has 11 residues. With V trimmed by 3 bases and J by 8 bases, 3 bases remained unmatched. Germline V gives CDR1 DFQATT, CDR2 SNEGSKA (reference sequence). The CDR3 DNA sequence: TGCAGTGCTAGCAGGGGGAAGGGCTACACCTTC. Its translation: CSASRGKGYTF.

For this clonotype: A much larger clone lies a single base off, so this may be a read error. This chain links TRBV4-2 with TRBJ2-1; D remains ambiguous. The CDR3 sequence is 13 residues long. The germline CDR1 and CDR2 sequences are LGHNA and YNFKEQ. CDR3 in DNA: TGTGCCAGCAGCCAAGATATAAAGGATGAGCGGTTCTTC. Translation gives CASSQDIKDERFF.

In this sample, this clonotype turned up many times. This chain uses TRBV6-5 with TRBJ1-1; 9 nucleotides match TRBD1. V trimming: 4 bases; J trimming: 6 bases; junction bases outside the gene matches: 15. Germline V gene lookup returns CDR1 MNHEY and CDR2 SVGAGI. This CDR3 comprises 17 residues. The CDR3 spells CASSLLGHRGRGSEAFF. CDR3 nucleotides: TGTGCCAGCAGTTTACTCGGACACAGGGGGCGAGGATCTGAAGCTTTCTTT.

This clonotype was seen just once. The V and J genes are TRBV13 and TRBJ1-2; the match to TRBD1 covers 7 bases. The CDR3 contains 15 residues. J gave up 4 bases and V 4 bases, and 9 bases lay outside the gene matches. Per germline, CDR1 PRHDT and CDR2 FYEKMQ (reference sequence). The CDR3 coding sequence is TGTGCCAGCAGCTCCGGGGACAGCGAGTTCTATGGCTACACCTTC. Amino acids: CASSSGDSEFYGYTF.

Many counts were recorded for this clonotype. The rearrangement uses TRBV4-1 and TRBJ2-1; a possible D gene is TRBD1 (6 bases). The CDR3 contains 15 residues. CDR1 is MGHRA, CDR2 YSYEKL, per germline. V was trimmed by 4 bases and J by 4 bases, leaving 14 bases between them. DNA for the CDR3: TGCGCCAGCAGCCCCGGCAGGGGACGTTACAATGAGCAGTTCTTC. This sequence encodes CASSPGRGRYNEQFF.

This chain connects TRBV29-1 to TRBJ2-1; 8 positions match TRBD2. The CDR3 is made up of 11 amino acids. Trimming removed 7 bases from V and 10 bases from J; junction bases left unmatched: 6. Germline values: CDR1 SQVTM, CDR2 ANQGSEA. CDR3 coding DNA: TGCAGCGCAGGATCTAGCGGGGAGCAGTTCTTC. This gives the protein CSAGSSGEQFF.

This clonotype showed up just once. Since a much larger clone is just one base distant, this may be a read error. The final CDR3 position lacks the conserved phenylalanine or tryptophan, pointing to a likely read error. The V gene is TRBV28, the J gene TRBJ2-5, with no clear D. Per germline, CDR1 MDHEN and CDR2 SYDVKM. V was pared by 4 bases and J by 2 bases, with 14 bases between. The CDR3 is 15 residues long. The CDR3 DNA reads TGTGCCAGCAGTTCCTTGCTGGCAAAACAAGAGACCCAGTACTGC. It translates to CASSSLLAKQETQYC.

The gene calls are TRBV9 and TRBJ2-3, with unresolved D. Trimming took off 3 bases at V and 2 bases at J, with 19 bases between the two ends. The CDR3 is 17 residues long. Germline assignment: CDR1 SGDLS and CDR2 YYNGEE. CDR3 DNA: TGTGCCAGCAGCGGCTCCCCGAAGTTACTCCCCACAGATACGCAGTATTTT. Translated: CASSGSPKLLPTDTQYF. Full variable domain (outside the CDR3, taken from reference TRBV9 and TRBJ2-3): DSGVTQTPKHLITATGQRVTLRCSPRSGDLSVYWYQQSLDQGLQFLIQYYNGEERAKGNILERFSAQQFPDLHSELNLSSLELGDSALYFCASSGSPKLLPTDTQYFGPGTRLTVL.

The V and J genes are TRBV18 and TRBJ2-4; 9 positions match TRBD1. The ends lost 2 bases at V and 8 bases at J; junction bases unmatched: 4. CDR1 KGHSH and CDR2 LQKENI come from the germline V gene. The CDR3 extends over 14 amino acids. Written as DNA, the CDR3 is TGTGCCAGCTCACCAGACAGGGGGTCTTACATTCAGTACTTC. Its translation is CASSPDRGSYIQYF.

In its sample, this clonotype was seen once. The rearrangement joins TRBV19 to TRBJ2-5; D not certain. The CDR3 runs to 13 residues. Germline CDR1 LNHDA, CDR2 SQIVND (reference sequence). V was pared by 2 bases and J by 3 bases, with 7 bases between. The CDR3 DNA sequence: TGTGCCAGTAGTATACGAGGAAAAGAGACCCAGTACTTC. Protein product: CASSIRGKETQYF.

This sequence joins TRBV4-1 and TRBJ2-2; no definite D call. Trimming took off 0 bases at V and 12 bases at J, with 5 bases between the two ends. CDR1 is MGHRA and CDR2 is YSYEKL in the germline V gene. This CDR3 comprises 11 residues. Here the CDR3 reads CASSQEGKLFF. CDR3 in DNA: TGCGCCAGCAGCCAAGAGGGGAAGCTGTTTTTT.

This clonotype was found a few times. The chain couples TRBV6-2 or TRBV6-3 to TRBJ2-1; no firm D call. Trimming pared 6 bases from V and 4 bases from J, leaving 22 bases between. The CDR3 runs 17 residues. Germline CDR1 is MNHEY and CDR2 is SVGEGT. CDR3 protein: CASSHSRGALTYNEQFF. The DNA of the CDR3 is TGTGCCAGCAGCCACTCCCGAGGAGCCCTAACGTACAATGAGCAGTTCTTC.

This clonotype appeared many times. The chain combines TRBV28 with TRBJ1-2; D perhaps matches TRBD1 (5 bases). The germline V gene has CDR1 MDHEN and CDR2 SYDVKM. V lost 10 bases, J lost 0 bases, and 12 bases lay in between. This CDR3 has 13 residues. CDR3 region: CATDRTSNYGYTF. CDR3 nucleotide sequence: TGTGCCACCGACCGGACATCTAACTATGGCTACACCTTC.

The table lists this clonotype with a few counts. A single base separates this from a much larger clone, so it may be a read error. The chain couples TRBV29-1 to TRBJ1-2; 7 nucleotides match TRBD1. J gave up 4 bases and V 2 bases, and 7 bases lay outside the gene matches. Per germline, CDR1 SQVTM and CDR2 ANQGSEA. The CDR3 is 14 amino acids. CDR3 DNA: TGCAGCGTTGAAATGACAGGGAGCCCCTATGGCTACACCTTC. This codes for CSVEMTGSPYGYTF.

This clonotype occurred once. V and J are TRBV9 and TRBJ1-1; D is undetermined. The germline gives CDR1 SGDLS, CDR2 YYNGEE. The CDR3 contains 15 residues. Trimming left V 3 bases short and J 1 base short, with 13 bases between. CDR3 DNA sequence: TGTGCCAGCAGCGCCCGATCCGGCACGAACACTGAAGCTTTCTTT. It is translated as CASSARSGTNTEAFF.

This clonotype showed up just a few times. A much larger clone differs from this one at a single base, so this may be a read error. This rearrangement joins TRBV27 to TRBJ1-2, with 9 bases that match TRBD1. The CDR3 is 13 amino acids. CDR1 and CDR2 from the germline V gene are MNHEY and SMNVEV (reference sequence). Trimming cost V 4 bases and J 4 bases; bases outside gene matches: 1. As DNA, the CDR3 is TGTGCCAGCAGTTGGACAGGGGCCTATGGCTACACCTTC. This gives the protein CASSWTGAYGYTF.

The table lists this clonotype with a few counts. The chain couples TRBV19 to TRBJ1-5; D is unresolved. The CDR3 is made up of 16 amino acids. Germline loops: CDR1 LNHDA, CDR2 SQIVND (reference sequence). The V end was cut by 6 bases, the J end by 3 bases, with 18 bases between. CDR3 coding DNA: TGTGCCAGTAGAAAAAATAGTCGGACGGACAATCAGCCCCAGCATTTT. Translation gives CASRKNSRTDNQPQHF. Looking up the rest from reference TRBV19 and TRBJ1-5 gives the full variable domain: DGGITQSPKYLFRKEGQNVTLSCEQNLNHDAMYWYRQDPGQGLRLIYYSQIVNDFQKGDIAEGYSVSREKKESFPLTVTSAQKNPTAFYLCASRKNSRTDNQPQHFGDGTRLSIL.

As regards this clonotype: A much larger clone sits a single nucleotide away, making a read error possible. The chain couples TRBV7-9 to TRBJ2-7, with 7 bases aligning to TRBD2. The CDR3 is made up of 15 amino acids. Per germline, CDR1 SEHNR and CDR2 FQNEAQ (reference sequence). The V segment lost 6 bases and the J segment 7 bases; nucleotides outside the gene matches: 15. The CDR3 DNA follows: TGTGCCAGCAGTCCGCTAGCGGCAGGTTACAATGAGCAGTACTTC. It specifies CASSPLAAGYNEQYF.

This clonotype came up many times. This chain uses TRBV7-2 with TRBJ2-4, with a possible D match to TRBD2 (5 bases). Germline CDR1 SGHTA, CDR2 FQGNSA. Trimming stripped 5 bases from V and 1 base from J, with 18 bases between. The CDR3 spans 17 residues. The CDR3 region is CASSLPREGFAKNIQYF. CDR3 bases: TGTGCCAGCAGCCTTCCCCGAGAGGGTTTCGCCAAAAACATTCAGTACTTC.

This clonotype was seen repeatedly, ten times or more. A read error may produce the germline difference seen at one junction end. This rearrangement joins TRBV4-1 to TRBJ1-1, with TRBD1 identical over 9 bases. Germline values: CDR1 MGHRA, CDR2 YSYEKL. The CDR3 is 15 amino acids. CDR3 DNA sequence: TGCGCCAGCAGCCACCGACAGGGGGGGAACACTGAGGCTTTCTTT. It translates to CASSHRQGGNTEAFF.